The rows below give T cell receptor beta chains drawn from one sample of a study of T-cell memory formation after mild COVID-19. TCRdb independently ran MiXCR on the 5' RACE reads; one entry per CDR3 protein. Of roughly 400,000 distinct CDR3 sequences in the sample, 24% were seen once. Sequences were obtained from PBMCs or a T cell subset sorted from them (not recorded which). Source of these receptors: an adult woman who had mild COVID-19 (a few samples of this study predate the infection). Cell type and time point are not known. Both conserved end residues are part of each CDR3. A D gene is named only where the DNA matches it firmly. Some rows mark clone size as missing; the rest say once, few, many or name a class of expanded clone.

d_call: NA
clone_size: once
j_call: TRBJ1-1
v_call: TRBV19
cdr3_nt: TGTGCCAGTACGCTTGGGGGTCTCGAAGCTTTCTTT
cdr3_aa: CASTLGGLEAFF

d_call: NA
clone_size: few
j_call: TRBJ2-7
v_call: TRBV5-5
cdr3_nt: TGTGCCAGCAGCTTGGGGTTTACCTACGAGCAGTACTTC
cdr3_aa: CASSLGFTYEQYF

d_call: NA
clone_size: few
j_call: TRBJ1-6
v_call: TRBV15
cdr3_nt: TGTGCCACCAGCTCCCAATCTGGGGGCGGCTCACCCCTCCACTTT
cdr3_aa: CATSSQSGGGSPLHF

d_call: NA
clone_size: few
j_call: TRBJ2-7
v_call: TRBV7-3
cdr3_nt: TGTGCCAGCAGCTTACGGGGGGACAGCAACGAGCAGTACTTC
cdr3_aa: CASSLRGDSNEQYF

d_call: TRBD1
clone_size: few
j_call: TRBJ2-7
v_call: TRBV10-3
cdr3_nt: TGTGCCATCAGGACGGGACAGGGGGTTACCTACGAGCAGTACTTC
cdr3_aa: CAIRTGQGVTYEQYF

d_call: TRBD2
clone_size: NA
j_call: TRBJ2-3
v_call: TRBV2
cdr3_nt: TGTGCCACCCGGCGCGGACTAGCGGGGGCCGGTACAGATACGCAGTATTTT
cdr3_aa: CATRRGLAGAGTDTQYF

d_call: NA
clone_size: many
j_call: TRBJ2-1
v_call: TRBV12-3/TRBV12-4
cdr3_nt: TGTGCCAGCAGTTTTTCCCTCGGCGGCAATGAGCAGTTCTTC
cdr3_aa: CASSFSLGGNEQFF

d_call: TRBD1
clone_size: NA
j_call: TRBJ1-1
v_call: TRBV6-5
cdr3_nt: TGTGCCAGCAGTCCGGACAGGGGGCAGTGGAAAGCTTTCTTT
cdr3_aa: CASSPDRGQWKAFF

d_call: TRBD2
clone_size: NA
j_call: TRBJ2-3
v_call: TRBV7-9
cdr3_nt: TGTGCCAGCAGCTCCACCGAAGCGGGGATCTTCACAGATACGCAGTATTTT
cdr3_aa: CASSSTEAGIFTDTQYF

d_call: NA
clone_size: NA
j_call: TRBJ2-2
v_call: TRBV24-1
cdr3_nt: TGTGCCACCAGTGATTTTATGGGGAGCACCGGGGAGCTGTTTTTT
cdr3_aa: CATSDFMGSTGELFF

d_call: NA
clone_size: many
j_call: TRBJ2-7
v_call: TRBV12-3/TRBV12-4
cdr3_nt: TGTGCCAGCAGCCGTGACTCCTACGAGCAGTACTTC
cdr3_aa: CASSRDSYEQYF

d_call: TRBD2
clone_size: NA
j_call: TRBJ2-5
v_call: TRBV14
cdr3_nt: TGTGCCAGCAGCCAACGCAGGACTAGCGGGGGGATGTACCAAGAGACCCAGTACTTC
cdr3_aa: CASSQRRTSGGMYQETQYF

d_call: TRBD1
clone_size: NA
j_call: TRBJ1-6
v_call: TRBV4-2
cdr3_nt: TGTGCCAGCAGCCAGGTGGGACAGGGGGTTTATTCACCCCTCCACTTT
cdr3_aa: CASSQVGQGVYSPLHF

d_call: NA
clone_size: NA
j_call: TRBJ1-1
v_call: TRBV7-9
cdr3_nt: TGTGCCAGCAGCTCCCCCCTACAGGGTCACACTGAAGCTTTCTTT
cdr3_aa: CASSSPLQGHTEAFF

d_call: NA
clone_size: NA
j_call: TRBJ1-5
v_call: TRBV7-2
cdr3_nt: TGTGCCAGCAGCTTTCCGGGGGGGTCTCAGCCCCAGCATTTT
cdr3_aa: CASSFPGGSQPQHF

d_call: TRBD2
clone_size: NA
j_call: TRBJ2-2
v_call: TRBV12-3/TRBV12-4
cdr3_nt: TGTGCCAGCAGTTTGCGGGCGGGGGGAGTCACCGGGGAGCTGTTTTTT
cdr3_aa: CASSLRAGGVTGELFF

d_call: NA
clone_size: NA
j_call: TRBJ1-1
v_call: TRBV5-1
cdr3_nt: TGCGCCAGCAGCACCATACAGGGTATTAACACTGAAGCTTTCTTT
cdr3_aa: CASSTIQGINTEAFF

d_call: NA
clone_size: NA
j_call: TRBJ2-1
v_call: TRBV27
cdr3_nt: TGTGCCAGCCGCCGGTTACTAGCTTCGTCTAATGAGCAGTTCTTC
cdr3_aa: CASRRLLASSNEQFF

d_call: TRBD2
clone_size: NA
j_call: TRBJ2-2
v_call: TRBV11-2
cdr3_nt: TGTGCCAGCAGCTGGGGCGGGGGGCACACCGGGGAGCTGTTTTTT
cdr3_aa: CASSWGGGHTGELFF

d_call: NA
clone_size: few
j_call: TRBJ2-2
v_call: TRBV6-5
cdr3_nt: TGTGCCAGCAGTTCGGCACGGTCGAACACCGGGGAGCTGTTTTTT
cdr3_aa: CASSSARSNTGELFF

d_call: NA
clone_size: NA
j_call: TRBJ1-4
v_call: TRBV9
cdr3_nt: TGTGCCAGCACCAGGACGGTTGCAACTAATGAAAAACTGTTTTTT
cdr3_aa: CASTRTVATNEKLFF

d_call: NA
clone_size: NA
j_call: TRBJ2-4
v_call: TRBV28
cdr3_nt: TGTGCCAGCAGTATACTACCGGACTTTGTCAGTTCCAAAAACATTCAGTACTTC
cdr3_aa: CASSILPDFVSSKNIQYF

d_call: NA
clone_size: NA
j_call: TRBJ2-1
v_call: TRBV29-1
cdr3_nt: TGCAGCCCCACCCGGGAGTTGATTCGGAATGAGCAGTTCTTC
cdr3_aa: CSPTRELIRNEQFF

d_call: NA
clone_size: few
j_call: TRBJ1-1
v_call: TRBV7-9
cdr3_nt: TGTGCCAGCAGCTCGCGAGGAACTATGAACACTGAAGCTTTCTTT
cdr3_aa: CASSSRGTMNTEAFF

d_call: TRBD1
clone_size: few
j_call: TRBJ1-5
v_call: TRBV6-2/TRBV6-3
cdr3_nt: TGTGCCAGCAGTTCCCCCGGGACAGGGGACAATCAGCCCCAGCATTTT
cdr3_aa: CASSSPGTGDNQPQHF

d_call: NA
clone_size: few
j_call: TRBJ2-5
v_call: TRBV10-3
cdr3_nt: TGTGCCATCAGTGAGACCGGGGTTGAGACCCAGTACTTC
cdr3_aa: CAISETGVETQYF

d_call: NA
clone_size: NA
j_call: TRBJ2-7
v_call: TRBV2
cdr3_nt: TGTGCCAGCAGTGAATGGGAGGAGCGATCCTCCTACGAGCAGTACTTC
cdr3_aa: CASSEWEERSSYEQYF

d_call: TRBD2
clone_size: few
j_call: TRBJ2-1
v_call: TRBV5-1
cdr3_nt: TGCGCCAGCAGTTCTGCCGGGACTAGCGGGAGTTGGGTGTCCTACAATGAGCAGTTCTTC
cdr3_aa: CASSSAGTSGSWVSYNEQFF

d_call: NA
clone_size: many
j_call: TRBJ2-1
v_call: TRBV4-2
cdr3_nt: TGTGCCAGCAGTCTCGCCCAGGGGGGCGATGAGCAGTTCTTC
cdr3_aa: CASSLAQGGDEQFF

d_call: NA
clone_size: NA
j_call: TRBJ2-7
v_call: TRBV6-2/TRBV6-3
cdr3_nt: TGTGCCAGCGGCCGCACAGGGATGGGGGCCTACGAGCAGTACTTC
cdr3_aa: CASGRTGMGAYEQYF

d_call: NA
clone_size: NA
j_call: TRBJ1-2
v_call: TRBV6-2/TRBV6-3
cdr3_nt: TGTGCCAGCAGTACCCTGGGAGGCTACACCTTC
cdr3_aa: CASSTLGGYTF

d_call: NA
clone_size: few
j_call: TRBJ1-1
v_call: TRBV5-6
cdr3_nt: TGTGCCAGCAGCTTTTTAACCCAGGCGAACACTGAAGCTTTCTTT
cdr3_aa: CASSFLTQANTEAFF

d_call: NA
clone_size: NA
j_call: TRBJ2-5
v_call: TRBV12-3/TRBV12-4
cdr3_nt: TGTGCCAGCAGTTTCGGGGGGCCAGAGACCCAGTACTTC
cdr3_aa: CASSFGGPETQYF

d_call: TRBD1
clone_size: many
j_call: TRBJ2-1
v_call: TRBV28
cdr3_nt: TGTGCCAGCAGGGGACAGGGATTGTCCCCTGAGCAGTTCTTC
cdr3_aa: CASRGQGLSPEQFF

d_call: TRBD2
clone_size: NA
j_call: TRBJ2-1
v_call: TRBV7-3
cdr3_nt: TGTGCCAGCAGCTCGGGAACTAGCGGTATTAGAGCTTCCTACAATGAGCAGTTCTTC
cdr3_aa: CASSSGTSGIRASYNEQFF

d_call: NA
clone_size: NA
j_call: TRBJ1-5
v_call: TRBV28
cdr3_nt: TGTGCCAGCAGTCCACCGCGGGTACGACAGCCCCAGCATTTT
cdr3_aa: CASSPPRVRQPQHF

d_call: NA
clone_size: many
j_call: TRBJ2-7
v_call: TRBV4-2
cdr3_nt: TGTGCCAGCAGTCCGGACCTGGAGCAGCAGTACTTC
cdr3_aa: CASSPDLEQQYF

d_call: TRBD2
clone_size: NA
j_call: TRBJ2-1
v_call: TRBV5-1
cdr3_nt: TGCGCCAGCAGCTTGTTGTGGGCGGGAGCCTATGACAATGAGCAGTTCTTC
cdr3_aa: CASSLLWAGAYDNEQFF

d_call: NA
clone_size: NA
j_call: TRBJ2-7
v_call: TRBV5-1
cdr3_nt: TGCGCCAGCAGCCCTGGGGGCGGGGTCCACGAGCAGTACTTC
cdr3_aa: CASSPGGGVHEQYF

d_call: NA
clone_size: NA
j_call: TRBJ2-7
v_call: TRBV18
cdr3_nt: TGTGCCAGCTCACCCACCTCCGACCAATTGACAGGCTACGAGCAGTACTTC
cdr3_aa: CASSPTSDQLTGYEQYF

d_call: TRBD1
clone_size: NA
j_call: TRBJ1-6
v_call: TRBV6-6
cdr3_nt: TGTGCCAGCCGAAGGGGACAGGCGATTAGTAATTCACCCCTCCACTTT
cdr3_aa: CASRRGQAISNSPLHF

d_call: NA
clone_size: few
j_call: TRBJ1-1
v_call: TRBV30
cdr3_nt: TGTGCCTGGAGTCGGGATTGGGGGGACACTGAAGCTTTCTTT
cdr3_aa: CAWSRDWGDTEAFF

d_call: NA
clone_size: NA
j_call: TRBJ1-1
v_call: TRBV5-1
cdr3_nt: TGCGCCAGCAGCTTGGTGGTAGGTGAAGCTTTCTTT
cdr3_aa: CASSLVVGEAFF

d_call: NA
clone_size: once
j_call: TRBJ1-1
v_call: TRBV12-3/TRBV12-4
cdr3_nt: TGTGCCAGCAGTCGGGACTCCGGGAGAGCTTTCTTT
cdr3_aa: CASSRDSGRAFF

d_call: NA
clone_size: NA
j_call: TRBJ2-1
v_call: TRBV12-3/TRBV12-4
cdr3_nt: TGTGCCAGCAGTTTCGTTCTGGATGAGCAGTTCTTC
cdr3_aa: CASSFVLDEQFF

d_call: NA
clone_size: NA
j_call: TRBJ1-1
v_call: TRBV24-1
cdr3_nt: TGTGCCACCAGTGACTCGGCCCAGAAACTGGCTTTCTTT
cdr3_aa: CATSDSAQKLAFF

d_call: NA
clone_size: NA
j_call: TRBJ2-3
v_call: TRBV6-2/TRBV6-3
cdr3_nt: TGTGCCAGCAGTTATCTGTACGGCGACGGCACAGATACGCAGTATTTT
cdr3_aa: CASSYLYGDGTDTQYF

d_call: TRBD1
clone_size: few
j_call: TRBJ1-2
v_call: TRBV5-1
cdr3_nt: TGCGCCAGCAGCTACGGACAGGAGGGCTACACCTTC
cdr3_aa: CASSYGQEGYTF

d_call: NA
clone_size: few
j_call: TRBJ1-2
v_call: TRBV29-1
cdr3_nt: TGCAGCGTTGACCCACAGGGCCTCTACACCTTC
cdr3_aa: CSVDPQGLYTF

d_call: NA
clone_size: few
j_call: TRBJ1-2
v_call: TRBV6-6
cdr3_nt: TGTGCCAGCAGTTACGAGAATATGATGTATGGCTACACCTTC
cdr3_aa: CASSYENMMYGYTF